This passage covers 8 T cell receptor beta chains from one sample sequenced in a study of T cells expressing NK-cell markers. TCRdb processed the 5' RACE reads again and assigns one entry to each CDR3 protein, with no DNA. In total, the table holds roughly 380,000 distinct CDR3 sequences. The source material was blood T cells: a sorted CD56 or NKG2C T cell subset, CD4+ or CD8+ T cells, or bulk PBMC T cells (not recorded which). These receptors were obtained from a man between 18 and 69 years old in good health.

The V and J genes are TRBV12-3 or TRBV12-4 and TRBJ2-1; TCRdb picks TRBD2, but there is no DNA to check that call. This CDR3 has 16 amino acids. CDR3 in amino acids: CASSLRISGGLIEQFF.

The CDR3 here is CASSHFGTGAPGANVLTF. This chain links TRBV5-1 with TRBJ2-6; no DNA is available, so the TRBD1 call from TCRdb remains unchecked. CDR1 is SGHRS, CDR2 YFSETQ, per germline. The CDR3 extends over 18 amino acids.

This rearrangement joins TRBV2 to TRBJ2-5; TCRdb selects TRBD1, and the lack of DNA leaves this call unchecked. CDR1 is SNHLY, CDR2 FYNNEI, per germline. The CDR3 has 14 residues. The CDR3 loop reads CASSWDRAMETQYF.

This chain links TRBV6-5 with TRBJ2-7. The CDR3 runs to 16 residues. CDR1 and CDR2 (germline): MNHEY, SVGAGI. CDR3 sequence: CASSSSGSLLSYEQYF.

The chain has TRBV7-2 and TRBJ2-3; without DNA, the TCRdb call of TRBD2 cannot be checked. Germline values: CDR1 SGHTA, CDR2 FQGNSA. The CDR3 covers 16 residues. The CDR3 loop is CASTRYSGGAGDTQYF.

The CDR3 is CASSLTSYGYTF. The V gene is TRBV7-2, the J gene TRBJ1-2. The CDR3 spans 12 residues. CDR1 is SGHTA and CDR2 is FQGNSA in the germline V gene.

V gene TRBV18 combines with J gene TRBJ2-2. This CDR3 region has 15 residues. The germline V gene has CDR1 KGHSH and CDR2 LQKENI. CDR3 protein: CASSPRRWNTGELFF.

The chain couples TRBV2 to TRBJ2-1; the D call from TCRdb, TRBD1, cannot be confirmed without DNA. CDR1 is SNHLY and CDR2 is FYNNEI in the germline V gene. The CDR3 spans 17 residues. CDR3: CASSVPGQPESYNEQFF. Full variable domain (outside the CDR3, taken from reference TRBV2 and TRBJ2-1): EPEVTQTPSHQVTQMGQEVILRCVPISNHLYFYWYRQILGQKVEFLVSFYNNEISEKSEIFDDQFSVERPDGSNFTLKIRSTKLEDSAMYFCASSVPGQPESYNEQFFGPGTRLTVL.